Listed here are 25 T cell receptor beta chains from one sample, sequenced in a study of identical twins. TCRdb re-derived calls from the 5' RACE reads in MiXCR, one entry per CDR3 protein. Among roughly 200,000 distinct CDR3 sequences, roughly 7.5% were seen once, and the ten largest hold about 1.9%. These data also featured in a second study, about yellow fever vaccine responses in identical twins.

The sequenced sample consisted of memory (CD45RO+) T cells sorted from blood. The origin of the receptors is a woman aged 18-29 years in good health.

The CDR3 protein is CASSGLLLTNTQYF. CDR3 coding DNA: TGTGCCAGCAGTGGACTTTTGTTAACAAATACGCAGTATTTT. The chain recombines TRBV2 with TRBJ2-3; D is unresolved. Germline CDR1 SNHLY, CDR2 FYNNEI. V gave up 4 bases and J gave up 7 bases, with 15 bases separating them. The length of the CDR3 is 14 residues.

Only a few counts were recorded for this clonotype. The rearrangement links TRBV15 to TRBJ2-7; D uncertain. Germline V gene sequence: CDR1 LNHNV, CDR2 YYDKDF (reference sequence). The CDR3 has 14 residues. V dropped 0 bases and J dropped 4 bases, with 10 bases sitting between them. CDR3 coding DNA: TGTGCCACCAGCAGAGATTTGGGCGGATACGAGCAGTACTTC. Protein: CATSRDLGGYEQYF.

The sample holds a few counts of this clonotype. The rearrangement uses TRBV7-8 and TRBJ2-2; 8 bases line up with TRBD1. Germline loops: CDR1 SGHVS, CDR2 FQNEAQ. The V gene end was trimmed by 5 bases and the J gene end by 4 bases; junction bases not matched to a gene: 6. The CDR3 has 15 residues. CDR3 amino acids: CASSDGQGSTGELFF. The CDR3 DNA reads as TGTGCCAGCAGCGACGGACAGGGAAGCACCGGGGAGCTGTTTTTT.

Only a few counts were recorded for this clonotype. This chain links TRBV2 with TRBJ2-5; the match to TRBD1 covers 7 bases. Trimming removed 6 bases from V and 5 bases from J; junction bases left unmatched: 6. Per the germline V gene, CDR1 is SNHLY and CDR2 is FYNNEI. The CDR3 is made up of 13 amino acids. The CDR3 region has the DNA TGTGCCAGCAGCCGGGACAGTGGGGAGACCCAGTACTTC. Translating it yields CASSRDSGETQYF.

This clonotype was seen at least ten times. The V gene is TRBV29-1, the J gene TRBJ2-3, with TRBD2 matching over 9 bases. There are 14 residues in the CDR3. Germline V CDR1 and CDR2: SQVTM, ANQGSEA. With 6 bases clipped from V and 3 bases from J, the junction kept 7 bases outside the gene matches. The CDR3 DNA sequence: TGCAGCGTCCCACTAGCGGGTATTACAGATACGCAGTATTTT. This codes for CSVPLAGITDTQYF.

This clonotype has more than one count but fewer than ten. The genes are TRBV27 and TRBJ2-7; maybe TRBD2 (7 bases). Germline lookup yields CDR1 MNHEY and CDR2 SMNVEV (reference sequence). Trimming stripped 5 bases from V and 1 base from J, with 18 bases between. This CDR3 has 16 amino acids. The CDR3 loop is CASSPSSGGGSYEQYF. DNA for the CDR3: TGTGCCAGCAGTCCTTCTAGCGGAGGGGGTTCCTACGAGCAGTACTTC.

This clonotype was counted many times. The rearrangement joins TRBV7-2 to TRBJ2-3, with 14 bases identical to TRBD2. V gave up 3 bases and J gave up 4 bases; unmatched junction bases: 3. Germline CDR1 reads SGHTA; CDR2 reads FQGNSA. This CDR3 is built from 16 residues. In nucleotides, the CDR3 is TGTGCCAGCAGCTTGACTAGCGGGAGGGCGTCAGATACGCAGTATTTT. Encoded protein: CASSLTSGRASDTQYF.

This clonotype was found a few times. J is TRBJ2-1 and V is TRBV28; D is unclear. V shed 9 bases and J shed 1 base, with 19 bases lying between them. The CDR3 has 16 residues. In germline, CDR1 is MDHEN, CDR2 SYDVKM. The CDR3 here is CASYHIRVGSYNEQFF. As DNA, the CDR3 is TGTGCCAGTTATCACATTAGGGTGGGGTCCTACAATGAGCAGTTCTTC.

Many counts were recorded for this clonotype. The chain employs TRBV29-1 and TRBJ2-2, with no clear D. Germline V gene sequence: CDR1 SQVTM, CDR2 ANQGSEA. Trimming took off 0 bases at V and 4 bases at J, with 9 bases between the two ends. This CDR3 is 14 amino acids long. The CDR3 coding sequence is TGCAGCGTTGAAGAGGGTGGCGGCACCGGGGAGCTGTTTTTT. Protein: CSVEEGGGTGELFF.

Many counts were recorded for this clonotype. The CDR3 DNA reads TGCAGCGTCTCTCGAAGCGGGATGGGCACAGATACGCAGTATTTT. This codes for CSVSRSGMGTDTQYF. The chain joins TRBV29-1 to TRBJ2-3, with TRBD2 matching over 7 bases. This CDR3 is built from 15 residues. Germline CDR1 reads SQVTM; CDR2 reads ANQGSEA. V gave up 6 bases and J gave up 1 base; unmatched junction bases: 10.

This clonotype was observed many times. This chain links TRBV7-3 with TRBJ2-1, with 7 bases matching TRBD1. This CDR3 has 12 residues. Germline CDR1 reads SGHTA; CDR2 reads FQGTGA. Trimming cost V 2 bases and J 12 bases; bases outside gene matches: 4. The CDR3 DNA reads as TGTGCCAGCAGCTTACAGGGGGATAGGCAGTTCTTC. It encodes CASSLQGDRQFF.

This clonotype came up many times. The chain combines TRBV7-2 with TRBJ2-7, with 7 bases identical to TRBD2. CDR1 SGHTA and CDR2 FQGNSA come from the germline V gene. The CDR3 is made up of 14 amino acids. The J segment lost 0 bases and the V segment lost 6 bases, leaving 5 bases of the junction unmatched. CDR3 sequence: CASSYWGGSYEQYF. CDR3 nucleotide sequence: TGTGCCAGCAGTTACTGGGGGGGCTCCTACGAGCAGTACTTC.

The table lists this clonotype with many counts. J is TRBJ2-1 and V is TRBV12-3 or TRBV12-4; the match to TRBD2 covers 8 bases. Losses at the gene ends were 7 bases for V and 8 bases for J; bases not matched to a gene: 10. The length of the CDR3 is 14 residues. The CDR3 DNA is TGTGCCAGCACCGCCGAGCGGGAGAACGATGAGCAGTTCTTC. Translation gives CASTAERENDEQFF.

This clonotype has more than one count but fewer than ten. V and J are TRBV7-9 and TRBJ1-1; no definite D call. The CDR3 runs to 12 residues. Germline V lookup: CDR1 SEHNR, CDR2 FQNEAQ (reference sequence). V was shortened by 8 bases and J by 8 bases, with 15 bases between the two germline ends. This CDR3 reads CASCYADAEAFF. The CDR3 coding sequence is TGTGCCAGCTGCTATGCAGACGCGGAAGCTTTCTTT.

This clonotype was seen more than once but under ten times. Mismatch with germline at one junction end may stem from a read error. The V call is TRBV20-1, the J call TRBJ2-2; 11 bases agree with TRBD1. In germline, CDR1 is DFQATT, CDR2 SNEGSKA (reference sequence). The length of the CDR3 is 16 residues. CDR3 residues: CSARGQGALVTGELFF. CDR3 bases: TGCAGTGCCAGAGGACAGGGGGCGTTGGTCACCGGGGAGCTGTTTTTT.

V is TRBV25-1 and J is TRBJ2-7; weak D call: TRBD2 (6 bases). The CDR3 is 13 amino acids. The germline V gene has CDR1 MGHDK and CDR2 SYGVNS. V lost 3 bases and J lost 3, with 9 bases in between. The CDR3 DNA reads as TGTGCCAGCAGTGAGGGAGGCTTCTACGAGCAGTACTTC. It translates to CASSEGGFYEQYF.

This clonotype came up a few times. The V call is TRBV11-1, the J call TRBJ2-7, with D possibly TRBD2 on 6 matching bases. This CDR3 region has 15 residues. V gave up 1 base and J gave up 0 bases, with 10 bases separating them. CDR1 is SGHAT and CDR2 is FQDESV in the germline V gene (reference sequence). DNA for the CDR3: TGTGCCAGCAGCTTAGAGAGCGGGCCCTCCTACGAGCAGTACTTC. It is translated as CASSLESGPSYEQYF.

This clonotype was counted at least ten times. The chain is built from TRBV29-1 and TRBJ2-1; unclear D gene. The germline CDR1 and CDR2 sequences are SQVTM and ANQGSEA. The CDR3 is 13 amino acids. Trimming pared 7 bases from V and 10 bases from J, leaving 20 bases between. The CDR3 region has the DNA TGCAGCGGTGCCCCGGGTGTCGATTACGAGCAGTTCTTC. Translation gives CSGAPGVDYEQFF.

V is TRBV2 and J is TRBJ1-1, with D unresolved. V was clipped by 6 bases and J by 4 bases, with 6 bases between them. CDR1 is SNHLY and CDR2 is FYNNEI in the germline V gene. CDR3 length equals 11 residues. The CDR3 protein is CASSASTEAFF. The CDR3 nucleotides are TGTGCCAGCAGCGCCAGCACTGAAGCTTTCTTT. Full variable domain (outside the CDR3, taken from reference TRBV2 and TRBJ1-1): EPEVTQTPSHQVTQMGQEVILRCVPISNHLYFYWYRQILGQKVEFLVSFYNNEISEKSEIFDDQFSVERPDGSNFTLKIRSTKLEDSAMYFCASSASTEAFFGQGTRLTVV.

This clonotype showed up just a few times. The chain has TRBV3-1 and TRBJ2-5, with D hard to call. Germline V gives CDR1 LGHDT, CDR2 YNNKEL (reference sequence). The CDR3 runs to 14 residues. Trimming left V 0 bases short and J 2 bases short, with 7 bases between. The CDR3 DNA is TGTGCCAGCAGCCAAGAGAGCACGCAAGAGACCCAGTACTTC. Translated, it gives CASSQESTQETQYF.

This clonotype was counted ten times or more. CDR3 DNA sequence: TGCGCCAGCAGCCTCTCAGGCATTGAGCAGTTCTTC. This sequence encodes CASSLSGIEQFF. The rearrangement uses TRBV5-1 and TRBJ2-1; D gene ambiguous. There are 12 residues in the CDR3. The germline V gene encodes CDR1 SGHRS and CDR2 YFSETQ. V was clipped by 4 bases and J by 9 bases, with 11 bases between them.

The table lists this clonotype with a few counts. The V gene is TRBV7-9, the J gene TRBJ2-6; weak D call: TRBD1 (5 bases). V was trimmed by 5 bases and J by 4 bases, leaving 18 bases between them. The CDR3 is 17 residues long. Per germline, CDR1 SEHNR and CDR2 FQNEAQ (reference sequence). The CDR3, as DNA: TGTGCCAGCAGCCCCTTGACAGTTTCTTTCGGGGCCAACGTCCTGACTTTC. Translated: CASSPLTVSFGANVLTF.

This clonotype occurred many times. The J gene is TRBJ2-1, the V gene TRBV7-8; 7 nucleotides match TRBD2. The germline V gene encodes CDR1 SGHVS and CDR2 FQNEAQ. Losses at the gene ends were 1 base for V and 4 bases for J; bases not matched to a gene: 10. This CDR3 has 17 amino acids. CDR3 sequence reads: CASSLVIGGSGYNEQFF. The CDR3 coding sequence is TGTGCCAGCAGCTTAGTGATAGGCGGGAGTGGATACAATGAGCAGTTCTTC.

There are many counts of this clonotype. The chain joins TRBV7-9 to TRBJ2-7, with 8 bases fitting TRBD2. CDR1 and CDR2 from the germline V gene are SEHNR and FQNEAQ (reference sequence). Trimming removed 3 bases from V and 3 bases from J; junction bases left unmatched: 13. The CDR3 runs to 17 residues. The CDR3 DNA reads as TGTGCCAGCAGCTTCCCTGGGGATCAACTAGCGGTCTACGAGCAGTACTTC. This gives the protein CASSFPGDQLAVYEQYF.

This clonotype came up a few times. This sequence joins TRBV5-6 and TRBJ2-3, with 8 bases matching TRBD2. The V gene end was trimmed by 1 base and the J gene end by 2 bases; junction bases not matched to a gene: 3. This CDR3 region has 15 residues. Germline V gene lookup returns CDR1 SGHDT and CDR2 YYEEEE. CDR3 DNA sequence: TGTGCCAGCAGCTTGTTCGGGGGGGCCACAGATACGCAGTATTTT. Translating gives CASSLFGGATDTQYF.